This entry concerns a single TCR beta chain. These data come from a study of blood T cell repertoires in COVID-19. The overall study: Sources were T cells, B-cell-depleted T cells, or PBMCs; the material itself was cDNA or gDNA.

Authors' data handling: Estimation of nucleated cell counts relied on the amplification of reference gene primers. Clones were sequenced by immunoSEQ multiplex PCR, and TCRdb holds only the in-frame ones, with some missing. V and J calls plus clone size are reproduced from that table; the DNA served to infer D and trimming. The sample contains 100,000 to 150,000 clones, more than 80% of which appear only once. In Seattle, patients joined the study during active infection and were tracked longitudinally. The specimen sequenced was peripheral blood. The source is a woman older than 75 with COVID-19, enrolled during active disease.

Written as DNA, the CDR3 is TGTGCCAGCAGTGAAGAGAGGACAGGGAATCAGCCCCAGCATTTT. It yields the protein CASSEERTGNQPQHF. V gene TRBV2 combines with J gene TRBJ1-5, with TRBD1 matching 8 bases. With 1 base clipped from V and 4 bases from J, the junction kept 3 bases outside the gene matches. CDR1 and CDR2 (germline): SNHLY, FYNNEI. There are 15 residues in the CDR3.